The 15 T cell receptor beta chains below come from one sample, sequenced in a study of shared clonotypes between healthy human individuals. The repertoire was sequenced with immunoSEQ multiplex PCR; TCRdb's copy has only in-frame clones and lacks some. The sample shows about 640,000 clones, about three quarters of them seen only once. The sequenced material came from memory CD4+ T cells sorted from blood. Subset denoted: CD45RA-negative fraction. These receptors all come from a woman aged 30 to 39 in good health.

This clone was seen once. The chain uses TRBV30 and TRBJ2-2, with TRBD2 matching over 7 bases. Germline CDR1 is GTSNPN and CDR2 is SVGIG (reference sequence). J was trimmed by 7 bases and V by 8 bases; bases with no gene match: 13. This CDR3 has 14 residues. For the CDR3, the DNA is TGTGCCCGGGGGACGGGGGGTTTTTTCGGGGAGCTGTTTTTT. This sequence encodes CARGTGGFFGELFF.

This clone was detected only a few times. Other DNA sequences within the sample encode an identical CDR3. The chain uses TRBV2 and TRBJ1-5, with D uncertain. The germline gives CDR1 SNHLY, CDR2 FYNNEI. V was trimmed by 6 bases and J by 0 bases, leaving 6 bases between them. The CDR3 is 13 amino acids. The chain's CDR3 is CASRADSNQPQHF. For the CDR3, the DNA is TGTGCCAGCAGGGCAGATAGCAATCAGCCCCAGCATTTT.

This chain uses TRBV19 with TRBJ2-7; 13 nucleotides line up with TRBD2. CDR3 length: 15 amino acids. Germline loops: CDR1 LNHDA, CDR2 SQIVND (reference sequence). V lost 7 bases and J lost 5; bases outside the gene matches: 8. CDR3 DNA: TGTGCCAGTACCCGACTAGCGGGAGGATTCCACGAGCAGTACTTC. As protein: CASTRLAGGFHEQYF. The entire variable domain, with the rest obtained from reference TRBV19 and TRBJ2-7, is as follows: DGGITQSPKYLFRKEGQNVTLSCEQNLNHDAMYWYRQDPGQGLRLIYYSQIVNDFQKGDIAEGYSVSREKKESFPLTVTSAQKNPTAFYLCASTRLAGGFHEQYFGPGTRLTVT.

The chain joins TRBV15 to TRBJ2-2; maybe TRBD1 (6 bases). Between the trimmed V and J ends, which lost 2 bases and 7 bases, there was a span of 11 bases. The germline V gene has CDR1 LNHNV and CDR2 YYDKDF (reference sequence). The length of the CDR3 is 14 residues. This CDR3 reads CATSRNRAGGELFF. The CDR3 DNA sequence: TGTGCCACCAGCAGAAACAGGGCTGGCGGGGAGCTGTTTTTT.

The chain joins TRBV14 to TRBJ2-7, with 7 bases that match TRBD1. The CDR3 runs 14 residues. With 1 base clipped from V and 7 bases from J, the junction kept 7 bases outside the gene matches. Per germline, CDR1 SGHDN and CDR2 FVKESK. CDR3 in amino acids: CASSQGRGLGEQYF. CDR3 coding DNA: TGTGCCAGCAGCCAAGGAAGGGGGCTAGGAGAGCAGTACTTC.

This clone was detected only a few times. The chain employs TRBV28 and TRBJ2-7; 14 bases are a match to TRBD2. Germline assignment: CDR1 MDHEN and CDR2 SYDVKM. The CDR3 spans 15 residues. Germline trimming cut 5 bases from V and 6 bases from J; bases unmatched to any gene: 6. The CDR3, as DNA: TGTGCCAGCAGTGGGGGGACTAGCGGGAGCCGCGAGCAGTACTTC. Translation gives CASSGGTSGSREQYF.

The chain uses TRBV2 and TRBJ2-5; D remains unclear. Germline V gene sequence: CDR1 SNHLY, CDR2 FYNNEI. Trimming stripped 3 bases from V and 2 bases from J, with 25 bases between. This CDR3 comprises 19 residues. Here the CDR3 DNA reads TGTGCCAGCAGTGACCTGGGATTGCTACCCCCCGTTTATCAAGAGACCCAGTACTTC. This sequence encodes CASSDLGLLPPVYQETQYF. The full variable domain, with the rest looked up from reference TRBV2 and TRBJ2-5, is EPEVTQTPSHQVTQMGQEVILRCVPISNHLYFYWYRQILGQKVEFLVSFYNNEISEKSEIFDDQFSVERPDGSNFTLKIRSTKLEDSAMYFCASSDLGLLPPVYQETQYFGPGTRLLVL.

The chain employs TRBV5-1 and TRBJ2-1, with D maybe TRBD1 (6 bases). Germline V gives CDR1 SGHRS, CDR2 YFSETQ. The CDR3 contains 15 residues. The V end was cut by 4 bases, the J end by 1 base, with 12 bases between. DNA for the CDR3: TGCGCCAGCAGCCCGGACAGTATATCCTACAATGAGCAGTTCTTC. Encoded protein: CASSPDSISYNEQFF.

This chain links TRBV28 with TRBJ1-5, with D maybe TRBD1 (6 bases). Germline values: CDR1 MDHEN, CDR2 SYDVKM. The CDR3 totals 17 residues. The V gene lost 5 bases and the J gene lost 3 bases, with 20 bases spanning the gap. The CDR3, as DNA: TGTGCCAGCAGTCCACCGACAGGCGCGCTCGACAATCAGCCCCAGCATTTT. It codes for CASSPPTGALDNQPQHF.

V and J are TRBV7-9 and TRBJ2-3; 8 bases line up with TRBD2. Germline V gene data show CDR1 as SEHNR and CDR2 as FQNEAQ (reference sequence). The J segment lost 6 bases and the V segment lost 7 bases, leaving 9 bases of the junction unmatched. This CDR3 is built from 14 residues. In nucleotides, the CDR3 is TGTGCCAGCACCCGGGGGGGCCCCTCGGATACGCAGTATTTT. Its translation is CASTRGGPSDTQYF.

This chain uses TRBV6-1 with TRBJ1-2; maybe TRBD1 (6 bases). From germline, CDR1 is MNHNS and CDR2 SASEGT. With 6 bases removed from V and 2 bases from J, the gap between germline ends came to 10 bases. The CDR3 totals 13 residues. DNA for the CDR3: TGTGCCAGCAGCTTGGACAGCAACTATGGCTACACCTTC. This codes for CASSLDSNYGYTF.

This clone was counted a few times. The V and J genes are TRBV11-2 and TRBJ1-2, with D possibly matching TRBD1 (5 bases). V was trimmed by 4 bases and J by 5 bases, leaving 8 bases between them. From germline, CDR1 is SGHAT and CDR2 FQNNGV. The CDR3 covers 12 residues. The CDR3 DNA follows: TGTGCCAGCAGCTGGGGGGATTATGGCTACACCTTC. Protein sequence: CASSWGDYGYTF.

With respect to this clone: Different DNA sequences within this sample yield the same CDR3. This chain uses TRBV7-9 with TRBJ1-4; D is uncertain. Looked up from germline, CDR1 is SEHNR and CDR2 is FQNEAQ (reference sequence). The CDR3 has 14 residues. Trimming pared 1 base from V and 5 bases from J, leaving 8 bases between. The CDR3 nucleotides are TGTGCCAGCAGCTTAGGGGCTTCAAATGAAAAACTGTTTTTT. It codes for CASSLGASNEKLFF.

The V gene is TRBV5-1, the J gene TRBJ1-1; weak D call: TRBD1 (5 bases). Trimming took 8 bases from V and 3 from J, leaving 14 bases between them. This CDR3 has 13 residues. Germline V gene sequence: CDR1 SGHRS, CDR2 YFSETQ. The CDR3 sequence: CASRPVGDTEAFF. CDR3 bases: TGCGCCAGTCGACCAGTGGGGGACACTGAAGCTTTCTTT.

This clone was counted only a few times. This chain connects TRBV7-3 to TRBJ2-1; D is undetermined. The CDR3 length is 15 residues. Trimming shortened V by 2 bases and J by 2 bases, and 10 bases separated the two germline ends. Germline loops: CDR1 SGHTA, CDR2 FQGTGA. Here the CDR3 reads CASSLSQSAYNEQFF. Written as DNA, the CDR3 is TGTGCCAGCAGCTTATCCCAGAGCGCCTACAATGAGCAGTTCTTC.